This record covers a single T cell receptor beta chain. No antigen is known for it. Per-nucleotide qualities are absent, and no much larger clonotype sits a single base away. The sample is drawn from a study of shared clonotypes between healthy human individuals (dated by TCRdb to 2020 to 2021). The study in broad terms: The cohort included a few men and two women between 18 and 49 years of age. For each donor, CD4 naive and CD4 memory were each run on three plates, CD8 naive on two plates, and CD8 memory on one plate. The study deeply sequenced blood TCR repertoires of five healthy adults to estimate repertoire size and the extent of clonotype sharing between individuals. To increase sequencing depth and limit assay-specific biases, different laboratories used diverse techniques to prepare libraries and sequence TCR repertoires. Leukapheresis yielded between about 0.9 and 9.5 billion PBMCs per donor. The research as a whole found: Sampling was limited to blood, and TCR repertoires in tissue likely differ from TCR repertoires in blood. Rarefaction of sorted-subset datasets indicated incomplete sequencing despite the large sequencing depth. Across a handful of donors, about 4.5% of naive CD4, more than 3% of naive CD8, about 2.3% of memory CD4, and 0.4% to 0.45% of memory CD8 clonotypes were shared. The genetic and exposure-history diversity represented was limited by the small number of donors. Clonotypes shared by all four sorted-subset donors showed higher generation probabilities than non-shared clonotypes. Naive subsets generally had larger estimated clonotype richness than memory subsets. Based on pairwise subsampling, the degree of clonotype sharing among donors was expected to be affected by sequencing depth.

For CDR1 and CDR2, the germline V gene lists WSHSY and SAAADI. Measured from the cysteine to the phenylalanine, the CDR3 is 12 residues long. Only CDR3 DNA remains: 36 bases, in frame from the first base. V was cut back by 3 bases and J by 4 bases, leaving a gap of 4 bases between them. The donors were healthy, HIV-negative adults who had no recently reported acute infections or vaccinations. All donors were Caucasian adults living in Nashville, Tennessee, USA. CD4+ T cells were enriched through magnetic negative selection, after which naive cells were positively selected on CD45RA and the remaining negative fraction served as the memory subset. Blood was obtained by leukapheresis, after which PBMCs were separated by Ficoll-Histopaque density gradient centrifugation and cryopreserved in liquid nitrogen vapor phase. Analytical flow cytometry was used to check the purity and quantity of every magnetically sorted T cell population. Each sorted fraction had its genomic DNA isolated and then quantified by UV absorbance on a Nanodrop 2000c.

Using the deep immunoSEQ assay, TCR CDR3 regions were amplified from genomic DNA by multiplex PCR. Extracted genomic DNA from each cell subset was distributed evenly across all wells of several immunoSEQ 96-well plates, and each plate was treated as a replicate. For sorted subsets, roughly 200 ng of genomic DNA, equivalent to some 30,000 T cell genomes, went into each replicate PCR. The purified libraries were quantified using a Qubit 3.0 fluorometer, sized with a Bioanalyzer 2100, and then quantified again using the KAPA Library Quantification kit. Every immunoSEQ 96-well plate was sequenced on a separate single-read 150-cycle Illumina NextSeq 550 flow cell. Per the authors' processing: The immunoSEQ output contained only junctional sequences without quality scores, so filtering could not match that applied to full-length reads. Sequences were annotated with PyIR, a Python wrapper for IgBLAST v1.9, and V/J genes and CDR3 were assigned using IMGT germline references. Reads with weak V/J assignments (E-value above 1e-6), missing CDR3, stop codons, out-of-frame junctions, or ambiguous translated residues were removed. V3J clonotypes were defined by identical inferred V gene, J gene, and CDR3 amino acid sequence. The percentage overlap between two repertoires was calculated by dividing the number of shared unique clonotypes by the size of the smaller repertoire. Repertoire richness was assessed with RTK rarefaction, the Chao1 estimator, and Recon v2.1 estimates of unobserved clonotypes. OLGA was used to compute generation probabilities for all TCRbeta clonotypes that the gDNA method yielded from a handful of donors. TCRdb's version of the immuneACCESS table is confined to in-frame rearrangements and falls short of the full clone set. An unresolved V gene accounts for under half of the shortfall where checked; the remainder is of unknown origin. V and J calls and clone size are copied from that table; D and trimming were computed from the DNA. The sample yields some 1 million clones; about 75% were counted once. The top ten hold around 1.5% of the sample.

The rearrangement joined TRBV10-2 to TRBJ1-3; confidence is insufficient to name the D gene. This receptor was identified in a man between 18 and 29 years old in good health. Sequencing input: memory CD4+ T cells sorted from blood. The cell subset or site label, as the study defines it: CD45RA-negative fraction. Here is the DNA: TGCGCCAGCAGTGATGGAGGAAACACCATATATTTT. This encodes CASSDGGNTIYF.